This TCR beta chain was documented in a study of T cell repertoires in cytomegalovirus infection. Study-wide context: Use of recently identified HLA-C-restricted and well-studied HLA-B-restricted CMV epitopes was part of the study. The public TCR beta signatures pointed to both CMV infection and matching HLA type.

TCRdb analysed the reads with MiXCR anew, one entry per CDR3 protein. This table holds around 800,000 distinct CDR3 sequences, about 30% found once. This clonotype was picked up a small number of times. The antigen is undetermined. Study-level points and caveats: The ex vivo response showed dominance by HLA-C-restricted CMV-specific TCR beta clonotypes.

V gave up 5 bases and J gave up 3 bases, with 16 bases separating them. CDR1 is MNHEY and CDR2 is SVGAGI in the germline V gene. The CDR3 contains 15 residues. V usage is TRBV6-5 and J usage is TRBJ2-5, with D tentatively TRBD1 (6 bases). The receptor was isolated from a human donor in good health (CMV status not recorded). Some clones in this sample may be carry-over from other donors' samples. Specimen: cultured CD8+ T cells from PBMCs, collected from culture after CMV antigen stimulation. CDR3 sequence reads: CASSSPGTPKETQYF. CDR3 DNA sequence: TGTGCCAGCAGTAGTCCCGGGACACCCAAAGAGACCCAGTACTTC.